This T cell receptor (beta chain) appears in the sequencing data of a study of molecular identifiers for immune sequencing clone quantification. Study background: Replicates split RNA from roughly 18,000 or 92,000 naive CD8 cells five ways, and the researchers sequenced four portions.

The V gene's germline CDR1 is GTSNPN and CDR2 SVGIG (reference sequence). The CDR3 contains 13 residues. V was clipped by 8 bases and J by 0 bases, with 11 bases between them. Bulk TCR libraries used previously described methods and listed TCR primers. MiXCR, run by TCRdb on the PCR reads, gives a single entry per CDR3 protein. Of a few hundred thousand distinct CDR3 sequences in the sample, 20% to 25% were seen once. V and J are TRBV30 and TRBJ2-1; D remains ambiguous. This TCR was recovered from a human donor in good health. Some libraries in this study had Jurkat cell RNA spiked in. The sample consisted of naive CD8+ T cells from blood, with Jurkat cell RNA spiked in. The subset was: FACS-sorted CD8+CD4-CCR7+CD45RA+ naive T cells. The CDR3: CALSEFSYNEQFF. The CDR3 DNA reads TGTGCCCTGAGCGAATTCTCCTACAATGAGCAGTTCTTC.